Following are 27 T cell receptor beta chains from one sample sequenced in a study of blood T cell repertoires in COVID-19. Only in-frame clones appear in the TCRdb table, and some are missing; sequencing was by immunoSEQ multiplex PCR. Counted here are about 83,000 clones, around 83% occurring once; the ten biggest clones make up 22%. Sequencing was performed on peripheral blood. Receptors originate from a woman aged 80 or over in a cohort sampled during active or convalescent COVID-19.

This chain joins TRBV5-1 and TRBJ2-2; D might be TRBD2 (5 bases). CDR1 SGHRS and CDR2 YFSETQ come from the germline V gene. The CDR3 is 19 amino acids. Trimming removed 0 bases from V and 1 base from J, with 19 bases in between. The CDR3 region is CASSLDRGFSSLNTGELFF. CDR3 bases: TGCGCCAGCAGCTTGGATCGCGGGTTTAGTTCATTGAACACCGGGGAGCTGTTTTTT. Using reference TRBV5-1 and TRBJ2-2 for the parts outside the CDR3, the full variable domain is KAGVTQTPRYLIKTRGQQVTLSCSPISGHRSVSWYQQTPGQGLQFLFEYFSETQRNKGNFPGRFSGRQFSNSRSEMNVSTLELGDSALYLCASSLDRGFSSLNTGELFFGEGSRLTVL.

The chain links TRBV11-2 to TRBJ2-5, with 10 positions matching TRBD2. CDR3 size: 14 residues. With 1 base clipped from V and 5 bases from J, the junction kept 1 base outside the gene matches. CDR1 SGHAT and CDR2 FQNNGV come from the germline V gene. The DNA for the CDR3 is TGTGCCAGCAGCTTAGGTAGCGGGAGGGAGACCCAGTACTTC. Protein product: CASSLGSGRETQYF.

The CDR3 is CASSLWSGSGTDTQYF. CDR3 bases: TGTGCCAGCAGCTTATGGAGCGGGAGCGGCACAGATACGCAGTATTTT. J is TRBJ2-3 and V is TRBV7-3; 8 bases agree with TRBD2. Per the germline V gene, CDR1 is SGHTA and CDR2 is FQGTGA. J gave up 1 base and V 2 bases, and 5 bases lay outside the gene matches. The CDR3 totals 16 residues.

This clone has a handful of counts. The rearrangement uses TRBV25-1 and TRBJ1-1; TRBD1 agrees at 8 bases. J was trimmed by 7 bases and V by 9 bases; bases with no gene match: 10. This CDR3 is built from 13 residues. Germline CDR1 reads MGHDK; CDR2 reads SYGVNS. Here the CDR3 DNA reads TGTGCCAGTTCGGACAGGGCGACTGTTGAAGCTTTCTTT. It is translated as CASSDRATVEAFF.

The V and J genes are TRBV2 and TRBJ1-1, with a tentative D call TRBD1 (5 bases). This CDR3 has 13 residues. Looked up from germline, CDR1 is SNHLY and CDR2 is FYNNEI. V was shortened by 4 bases and J by 7 bases, with 13 bases between the two germline ends. The DNA of the CDR3 is TGTGCCAGCAGTGTAAGGACAATCGTTGAAGCTTTCTTT. Translation gives CASSVRTIVEAFF.

The chain uses TRBV27 and TRBJ1-4; the D gene is possibly TRBD1 (5 bases). Trimming cost V 5 bases and J 6 bases, with 13 bases left between them. The length of the CDR3 is 14 residues. The germline gives CDR1 MNHEY, CDR2 SMNVEV (reference sequence). CDR3 sequence: CASSIQGGYEKLFF. DNA for the CDR3: TGTGCCAGCAGTATCCAGGGAGGGTATGAAAAACTGTTTTTT.

The V gene is TRBV19, the J gene TRBJ2-1; TRBD2 matches 9 bases. J lost 0 bases, V lost 3 bases, and 6 bases had no gene match. CDR3 size: 17 residues. Germline loops: CDR1 LNHDA, CDR2 SQIVND (reference sequence). CDR3 loop: CASSMLAGEPSYNEQFF. CDR3 nucleotide sequence: TGTGCCAGTAGTATGTTAGCGGGAGAGCCCTCCTACAATGAGCAGTTCTTC. The complete variable domain, with remaining parts taken from reference TRBV19 and TRBJ2-1, reads DGGITQSPKYLFRKEGQNVTLSCEQNLNHDAMYWYRQDPGQGLRLIYYSQIVNDFQKGDIAEGYSVSREKKESFPLTVTSAQKNPTAFYLCASSMLAGEPSYNEQFFGPGTRLTVL.

This chain joins TRBV10-3 and TRBJ2-5; D not certain. Germline V gene lookup returns CDR1 ENHRY and CDR2 SYGVKD. Trimming took 0 bases from V and 2 from J, leaving 7 bases between them. This CDR3 comprises 14 residues. For the CDR3, the DNA is TGTGCCATCAGTGAGTCTTGGCAGCAAGAGACCCAGTACTTC. Translating it yields CAISESWQQETQYF.

CDR3 protein: CAISGQGGEAFF. CDR3 nucleotide sequence: TGTGCCATCAGCGGACAGGGAGGGGAAGCTTTCTTT. This chain connects TRBV10-3 to TRBJ1-1; 8 bases are shared with TRBD1. Germline CDR1 is ENHRY and CDR2 is SYGVKD. CDR3 size: 12 residues. The V segment lost 6 bases and the J segment 8 bases; nucleotides outside the gene matches: 5.

The chain couples TRBV6-4 to TRBJ2-2; 12 nucleotides line up with TRBD2. The J segment lost 0 bases and the V segment lost 9 bases, leaving 8 bases of the junction unmatched. This CDR3 has 17 amino acids. Looked up from germline, CDR1 is MRHNA and CDR2 is SNTAGT. The CDR3 region has the DNA TGTGCCAGTCGACTAGCGGGAGAAGGGGCGAACACCGGGGAGCTGTTTTTT. It codes for CASRLAGEGANTGELFF.

The chain couples TRBV10-1 to TRBJ2-1; 10 nucleotides match TRBD1. The germline V gene encodes CDR1 WNHNN and CDR2 SYGVQD (reference sequence). V was pared by 6 bases and J by 0 bases, with 5 bases of the junction left unmatched. CDR3 length: 16 amino acids. The CDR3 DNA sequence: TGCGCCAGCAGCAGGGACAGGGGAGGCTCCTACAATGAGCAGTTCTTC. Amino acid sequence: CASSRDRGGSYNEQFF.

The J gene is TRBJ2-1, the V gene TRBV3-1 (or the pseudogene TRBV3-2), with 14 bases matching TRBD2. Germline CDR1 reads LGHDT; CDR2 reads YNNKEL (reference sequence). The CDR3 runs 16 residues. V lost 5 bases and J lost 8; bases outside the gene matches: 8. The CDR3 reads CASSSGTSGRLDEQFF. The CDR3 DNA is TGTGCCAGCAGCTCCGGGACTAGCGGGAGATTAGATGAGCAGTTCTTC.

V is TRBV9 and J is TRBJ2-2; tentatively, D is TRBD2 (5 bases). Germline V gene lookup returns CDR1 SGDLS and CDR2 YYNGEE. The CDR3 runs to 14 residues. Between the trimmed V and J ends, which lost 4 bases and 8 bases, there was a span of 15 bases. The CDR3: CASSPRTGAGELFF. The CDR3 DNA reads as TGTGCCAGCAGCCCCCGGACTGGAGCAGGGGAGCTGTTTTTT.

V is TRBV27 and J is TRBJ1-2; D gene unclear. Trimming cost V 7 bases and J 3 bases, with 15 bases left between them. The CDR3 is made up of 14 amino acids. CDR1 is MNHEY, CDR2 SMNVEV, per germline (reference sequence). This CDR3 is CASTPIGGYYGYTF. In nucleotides, the CDR3 is TGTGCCAGCACCCCGATTGGTGGCTACTATGGCTACACCTTC.

This chain links TRBV9 with TRBJ2-3; TRBD2 matches at 8 bases. V lost 4 bases and J lost 2; bases outside the gene matches: 12. This CDR3 comprises 17 residues. Germline lookup yields CDR1 SGDLS and CDR2 YYNGEE. The CDR3, as DNA: TGTGCCAGCAGCTTCGGGGGTAGCGGGGCGTTCACAGATACGCAGTATTTT. It encodes CASSFGGSGAFTDTQYF.

In this sample, this clone turned up once. This chain connects TRBV4-1 to TRBJ2-1, with 8 bases lining up with TRBD2. The CDR3 consists of 16 residues. Per germline, CDR1 MGHRA and CDR2 YSYEKL. V trimming: 4 bases; J trimming: 5 bases; junction bases outside the gene matches: 10. The CDR3 bases are TGCGCCAGCAGCCGTGCTGGGCTAGCGGGTGACAATGAGCAGTTCTTC. This translates into CASSRAGLAGDNEQFF.

This clone is medium-sized by share. The rearrangement joins TRBV19 to TRBJ2-1; D is undetermined. The V gene's germline CDR1 is LNHDA and CDR2 SQIVND (reference sequence). The CDR3 has 15 amino acids. V was cut by 3 bases and J by 2 bases, with 11 bases left in between. The CDR3: CASSIGDPTYNEQFF. The DNA of the CDR3 is TGTGCCAGTAGTATTGGAGACCCTACCTACAATGAGCAGTTCTTC.

V is TRBV27 and J is TRBJ1-1, with D maybe TRBD1 (6 bases). The germline gives CDR1 MNHEY, CDR2 SMNVEV (reference sequence). V was clipped by 8 bases and J by 4 bases, with 17 bases between them. The CDR3 is 14 amino acids. The CDR3 is CASLQNRASTEAFF. As DNA, the CDR3 is TGTGCCAGCCTACAGAACAGGGCGAGCACTGAAGCTTTCTTT.

The chain joins TRBV5-4 to TRBJ2-2, with 11 bases identical to TRBD2. The germline V gene encodes CDR1 SGHNT and CDR2 YYREEE (reference sequence). This CDR3 is built from 16 residues. V lost 4 bases and J lost 1; bases outside the gene matches: 3. CDR3 DNA: TGTGCCAGCAGCCCGGGGACTAGCGGGAACACCGGGGAGCTGTTTTTT. Protein sequence: CASSPGTSGNTGELFF.

This clone was seen just once. This chain links TRBV2 with TRBJ1-1, with TRBD1 matching over 7 bases. This CDR3 region has 13 residues. Germline V gene lookup returns CDR1 SNHLY and CDR2 FYNNEI. With V trimmed by 2 bases and J by 8 bases, 5 bases remained unmatched. The CDR3, as DNA: TGTGCCAGCAGTGAATTCAGGGGGTCAGAAGCTTTCTTT. This translates into CASSEFRGSEAFF.

The J gene is TRBJ1-2, the V gene TRBV28; 8 bases fit TRBD1. With V trimmed by 2 bases and J by 4 bases, 3 bases remained unmatched. In germline, CDR1 is MDHEN, CDR2 SYDVKM. The CDR3 has 14 residues. CDR3 nucleotide sequence: TGTGCCAGCAGTTTACGTACAGGGGGCTATGGCTACACCTTC. Its protein is CASSLRTGGYGYTF.

The rearrangement uses TRBV12-3 or TRBV12-4 and TRBJ1-2, with 7 nucleotides matching TRBD1. The CDR3 sequence is 13 residues long. V shed 4 bases and J 2 bases; nucleotides not matched to a gene: 1. The DNA of the CDR3 is TGTGCCAGCAGTTGGGACAGCAACTATGGCTACACCTTC. Translating gives CASSWDSNYGYTF.

The V call is TRBV11-1, the J call TRBJ2-5; D call uncertain. This CDR3 is 13 amino acids long. The V end was cut by 8 bases, the J end by 2 bases, with 12 bases between. Per germline, CDR1 SGHAT and CDR2 FQDESV (reference sequence). The chain's CDR3 is CASGIGVQETQYF. CDR3 coding DNA: TGTGCCAGCGGAATAGGAGTTCAAGAGACCCAGTACTTC.

J is TRBJ2-3 and V is TRBV12-5, with 7 bases that match TRBD1. The length of the CDR3 is 14 residues. The germline CDR1 and CDR2 sequences are LGHNT and FRNRAP. For the CDR3, the DNA is TGTGGCACCTCTCCGGGACAGAGCACAGATACGCAGTATTTT. It codes for CGTSPGQSTDTQYF.

The genes are TRBV10-3 and TRBJ1-6; 7 nucleotides match TRBD1. V shed 11 bases, J shed 9 bases, and the junction held 10 bases outside the gene matches. CDR3 size: 13 residues. Germline V gives CDR1 ENHRY, CDR2 SYGVKD. CDR3 in DNA: TGTGCCGCAAGACAGGGAAGGGGTTCACCCCTCCACTTT. Translated, it gives CAARQGRGSPLHF.

V usage is TRBV19 and J usage is TRBJ2-3; the match to TRBD2 covers 11 bases. The CDR3 sequence is 20 residues long. Germline V gene lookup returns CDR1 LNHDA and CDR2 SQIVND (reference sequence). V was pared by 1 base and J by 1 base, with 13 bases of the junction left unmatched. This CDR3 is CASSIVPRLAGNGGTDTQYF. In DNA form, the CDR3 reads TGTGCCAGTAGTATAGTCCCCCGACTAGCGGGAAACGGAGGCACAGATACGCAGTATTTT.

V usage is TRBV7-6 and J usage is TRBJ1-4, with D uncertain. The CDR3 sequence is 13 residues long. Per germline, CDR1 SGHVS and CDR2 FNYEAQ. Trimming stripped 6 bases from V and 7 bases from J, with 12 bases between. The DNA of the CDR3 is TGTGCCAGCAGGGGATTAGGGAGTGAAAAACTGTTTTTT. Protein: CASRGLGSEKLFF.